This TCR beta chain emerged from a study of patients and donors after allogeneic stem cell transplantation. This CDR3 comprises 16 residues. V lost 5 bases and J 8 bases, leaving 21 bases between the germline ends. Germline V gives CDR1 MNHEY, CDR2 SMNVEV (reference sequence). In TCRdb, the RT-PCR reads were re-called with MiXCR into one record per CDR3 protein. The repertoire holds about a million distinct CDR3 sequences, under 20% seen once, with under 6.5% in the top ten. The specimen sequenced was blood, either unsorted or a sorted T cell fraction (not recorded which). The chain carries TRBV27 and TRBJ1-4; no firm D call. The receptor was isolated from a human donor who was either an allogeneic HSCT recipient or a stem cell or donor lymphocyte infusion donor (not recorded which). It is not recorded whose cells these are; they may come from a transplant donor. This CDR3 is CASSLGPHPSGEKLFF. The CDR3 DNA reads TGTGCCAGCAGTCTAGGACCTCACCCCTCCGGCGAAAAACTGTTTTTT.